One TCR beta chain is described in this entry. Its antigen is still unknown. Sequence data for DNA of cultured CD4+ T cells were generated by the Oncomine TCR Beta short-read assay. TCRdb used MiXCR to reprocess the PCR reads, holding one entry per CDR3 protein. The table lists some 20,000 distinct CDR3 sequences, about half of them singletons. The CDR3 extends over 14 amino acids. Germline V CDR1 and CDR2: SNHLY, FYNNEI. V was trimmed by 4 bases and J by 3 bases, leaving 9 bases between them. Noted treatment: approximately 9-day PBMC culture with coronavirus spike peptide pools or control peptides (ViraFEST assay). At days 3 and 7, half the medium was exchanged for fresh IL-2 medium. This sample is drawn from a study of vaccination and CD4 T cells after COVID-19. Overall study: Median draw time for post-COVID samples was 85 to 120 days post-diagnosis (range 35 to 161).

Sequenced sample: cultured CD4+ T cells from blood. This receptor was taken from a human donor with COVID-19. The rearrangement joins TRBV2 to TRBJ2-2; D is possibly TRBD1 (5 bases). The CDR3 region is CASSGQGYTGELFF. The CDR3 region has the DNA TGTGCCAGCAGTGGGCAGGGATACACCGGGGAGCTGTTTTTT.